This T cell receptor (beta chain) is from a study of beta chain features in type 1 diabetes. Every isolated RNA sample was fully reverse transcribed, so sequencing captured expressed TCRB transcripts. TCRdb's table, derived via immunoSEQ multiplex PCR, lists solely in-frame clones and lacks some. The table shows around 340,000 clones, with over 7% occurring only once. Notes on the study in general: There was a moderate but significant shortening of TCRB CDR3s in all four CD4+ subsets of Type 1 diabetes patients.

This clone appeared a few times. Its antigen is undetermined. The clonotype comes from a man aged 25-45 years with type 1 diabetes. The sequencing sample was made of central memory CD4+ T cells from blood.

The CDR3 sequence is CASSKEGGGFGRNTIYF. CDR3 DNA: TGTGCCAGCAGCAAAGAAGGAGGCGGGTTTGGTCGAAACACCATATATTTT. V and J are TRBV21-1 and TRBJ1-3. TRBV21-1 is a pseudogene segment. This CDR3 is 17 amino acids long.